The 8 T cell receptor beta chains given below trace back to one sample, sequenced in a study of T cells after yellow fever vaccination. TCRdb reprocessed the 5' RACE reads via MiXCR and lists one record per CDR3 protein. The table includes hundreds of thousands of distinct CDR3 sequences, approximately 12% detected once. This specimen consisted of CD4+ T cells sorted from PBMCs, obtained 15 days after the yellow fever booster vaccination. These receptor sequences come from a man younger than 35 who received the YFV17D yellow fever vaccine.

V gene TRBV7-9 combines with J gene TRBJ1-5; D call uncertain. V was pared by 5 bases and J by 7 bases, with 12 bases between. Germline V lookup: CDR1 SEHNR, CDR2 FQNEAQ (reference sequence). There are 13 residues in the CDR3. CDR3 coding DNA: TGTGCCAGCAGCCAAGCGGGAACCCAGCCCCAGCATTTT. Protein product: CASSQAGTQPQHF.

In its sample, this clonotype was seen many times. The chain carries TRBV6-5 and TRBJ1-1, with TRBD1 matching 7 bases. J gave up 4 bases and V 4 bases, and 6 bases lay outside the gene matches. CDR3 length: 14 amino acids. Germline V CDR1 and CDR2: MNHEY, SVGAGI. The CDR3 reads CASSSTGDGTEAFF. DNA of the CDR3: TGTGCCAGCAGTTCAACAGGGGATGGCACTGAAGCTTTCTTT.

This clonotype was counted between two and nine times. The gene calls are TRBV7-9 and TRBJ2-5; D assignment may be TRBD1 or TRBD2 (6 bases each). Trimming removed 1 base from V and 0 bases from J, with 24 bases in between. The CDR3 extends over 20 amino acids. Germline CDR1 SEHNR, CDR2 FQNEAQ (reference sequence). The CDR3 DNA reads as TGTGCCAGCAGCTTAGGGAGGGCCCTGTACAGGGATACCAACCAAGAGACCCAGTACTTC. This translates into CASSLGRALYRDTNQETQYF.

The sample holds many counts of this clonotype. The gene calls are TRBV5-6 and TRBJ2-3, with no clear D. Trimming left V 0 bases short and J 2 bases short, with 7 bases between. The length of the CDR3 is 14 residues. Germline values: CDR1 SGHDT, CDR2 YYEEEE. The CDR3 sequence: CASSLGPYTDTQYF. DNA of the CDR3: TGTGCCAGCAGCTTGGGCCCGTACACAGATACGCAGTATTTT.

The gene calls are TRBV5-1 and TRBJ2-7; possible D gene TRBD2, 6 bases. Trimming removed 4 bases from V and 2 bases from J, with 19 bases in between. CDR1 is SGHRS and CDR2 is YFSETQ in the germline V gene. This CDR3 spans 16 amino acids. The CDR3 reads CASSPMTAGIPYEQYF. The CDR3, as DNA: TGCGCCAGCAGCCCAATGACGGCGGGGATCCCCTACGAGCAGTACTTC. Combining the CDR3 with reference TRBV5-1 and TRBJ2-7 gives the whole variable domain KAGVTQTPRYLIKTRGQQVTLSCSPISGHRSVSWYQQTPGQGLQFLFEYFSETQRNKGNFPGRFSGRQFSNSRSEMNVSTLELGDSALYLCASSPMTAGIPYEQYFGPGTRLTVT.

The CDR3 DNA follows: TGTGCCAGCAGCTCAGGGATGGGGACACAAAAACTGTTTTTT. Protein sequence: CASSSGMGTQKLFF. The chain combines TRBV7-2 with TRBJ1-4; tentatively, D is TRBD1 (6 bases). V was trimmed by 4 bases and J by 9 bases, leaving 15 bases between them. This CDR3 has 14 residues. Per the germline V gene, CDR1 is SGHTA and CDR2 is FQGNSA. The complete variable domain, with remaining parts taken from reference TRBV7-2 and TRBJ1-4, reads GAGVSQSPSNKVTEKGKDVELRCDPISGHTALYWYRQSLGQGLEFLIYFQGNSAPDKSGLPSDRFSAERTGGSVSTLTIQRTQQEDSAVYLCASSSGMGTQKLFFGSGTQLSVL.

The chain is built from TRBV7-2 and TRBJ1-2; 8 positions match TRBD1. The germline gives CDR1 SGHTA, CDR2 FQGNSA. CDR3 length equals 13 residues. J gave up 7 bases and V 5 bases, and 6 bases lay outside the gene matches. CDR3 in amino acids: CASSIDRGGGYTF. The CDR3 region has the DNA TGTGCCAGCAGCATAGACAGGGGAGGTGGCTACACCTTC. The whole variable domain, remainder taken from reference TRBV7-2 and TRBJ1-2, is GAGVSQSPSNKVTEKGKDVELRCDPISGHTALYWYRQSLGQGLEFLIYFQGNSAPDKSGLPSDRFSAERTGGSVSTLTIQRTQQEDSAVYLCASSIDRGGGYTFGSGTRLTVV.

Only a few counts were recorded for this clonotype. The J gene is TRBJ2-3, the V gene TRBV24-1; tentatively, D is TRBD2 (7 bases). This CDR3 has 15 residues. Germline CDR1 reads KGHDR; CDR2 reads SFDVKD. The V gene lost 3 bases and the J gene lost 5 bases, with 14 bases spanning the gap. Here the CDR3 reads CATSDPRGAGDTQYF. CDR3 DNA: TGTGCCACCAGTGATCCTCGGGGGGCGGGAGATACGCAGTATTTT.